The 26 T cell receptor beta chains below all came from one sample that was sequenced in a study of T cell responses to AZD1222 COVID-19 vaccine. Some clones are missing from TCRdb's copy, which holds only in-frame ones; the method was immunoSEQ multiplex PCR. The data show around 120,000 clones, with 80% to 90% seen just once and about 7.8% held by the top ten. The sequenced sample was peripheral blood, obtained on day 0 of AZD1222 vaccination. These receptors all stem from an adult in good health.

The chain is built from TRBV9 and TRBJ2-7, with 8 bases that match TRBD1. The CDR3 has 14 amino acids. J gave up 3 bases and V 0 bases, and 2 bases lay outside the gene matches. CDR1 is SGDLS and CDR2 is YYNGEE in the germline V gene. The CDR3 sequence is CASSVGTGLYEQYF. The CDR3 nucleotides are TGTGCCAGCAGCGTAGGGACAGGGCTCTACGAGCAGTACTTC.

The CDR3 bases are TGTGCCAGCAGTTACGGGGGAGGAGGGGTCGACGAGCAGTACTTC. Amino acids: CASSYGGGGVDEQYF. The chain is built from TRBV6-5 and TRBJ2-7, with D possibly matching TRBD2 (6 bases). CDR3 size: 15 residues. Trimming shortened V by 2 bases and J by 5 bases, and 16 bases separated the two germline ends. In germline, CDR1 is MNHEY, CDR2 SVGAGI.

The chain uses TRBV7-2 and TRBJ1-3, with a tentative D call TRBD1 (5 bases). The CDR3 totals 17 residues. Germline CDR1 and CDR2: SGHTA and FQGNSA. The V end was cut by 1 base, the J end by 2 bases, with 15 bases between. In DNA, the CDR3 is TGTGCCAGCAGCTTAGGTCGGGGCCCTATTACTGGAAACACCATATATTTT. Protein product: CASSLGRGPITGNTIYF.

The chain links TRBV5-1 to TRBJ1-2, with a weak D call TRBD1 (5 bases). The CDR3 has 14 amino acids. CDR1 and CDR2 from the germline V gene are SGHRS and YFSETQ. Trimming pared 0 bases from V and 1 base from J, leaving 7 bases between. The CDR3 loop is CASSLGQGNYGYTF. The CDR3 coding sequence is TGCGCCAGCAGCTTGGGGCAGGGTAACTATGGCTACACCTTC.

The chain joins TRBV18 to TRBJ2-1; 8 nucleotides agree with TRBD1. The CDR3 sequence is 15 residues long. The germline CDR1 and CDR2 sequences are KGHSH and LQKENI. The trim removed 2 bases at V and 4 bases at J, leaving 4 bases unmatched. CDR3 residues: CASSPTGQAYNEQFF. For the CDR3, the DNA is TGTGCCAGCTCACCAACGGGACAGGCTTACAATGAGCAGTTCTTC.

Only one count was recorded for this clone. The V and J genes are TRBV11-2 and TRBJ2-1; no firm D call. This CDR3 has 13 residues. Germline CDR1 reads SGHAT; CDR2 reads FQNNGV. V gave up 1 base and J gave up 1 base, with 2 bases separating them. CDR3 protein: CASSLGSYNEQFF. The CDR3 DNA follows: TGTGCCAGCAGCTTAGGATCCTACAATGAGCAGTTCTTC.

The DNA of the CDR3 is TGTGCCAGCCGTAACCGGATACCTAATGGCTACACCTTC. Its protein product is CASRNRIPNGYTF. The rearrangement joins TRBV4-2 to TRBJ1-2; unclear D gene. CDR3 size: 13 residues. From germline, CDR1 is LGHNA and CDR2 YNFKEQ. V lost 8 bases to trimming and J lost 6 bases, with 16 bases between them.

V gene TRBV3-1 (or the pseudogene TRBV3-2) combines with J gene TRBJ1-1; D is possibly TRBD1 (5 bases). The V gene lost 2 bases and the J gene lost 1 base, with 8 bases spanning the gap. CDR1 LGHDT and CDR2 YNNKEL come from the germline V gene (reference sequence). This CDR3 comprises 14 residues. This CDR3 is CASSQTGKNTEAFF. CDR3 coding DNA: TGTGCCAGCAGCCAAACAGGAAAGAACACTGAAGCTTTCTTT.

The rearrangement uses TRBV7-6 and TRBJ1-5; D gene uncertain. The germline gives CDR1 SGHVS, CDR2 FNYEAQ. Trimming pared 2 bases from V and 1 base from J, leaving 15 bases between. The CDR3 covers 17 residues. The CDR3 here is CASSLSPGPGSNQPQHF. In nucleotides, the CDR3 is TGTGCCAGCAGCTTATCCCCGGGCCCCGGCAGCAATCAGCCCCAGCATTTT.

The gene calls are TRBV6-4 and TRBJ2-7, with no clear D. This CDR3 comprises 13 residues. Germline V lookup: CDR1 MRHNA, CDR2 SNTAGT. Trimming stripped 4 bases from V and 7 bases from J, with 14 bases between. The CDR3 DNA sequence: TGTGCCAGCAGTGTGGGCCCCCGGAATGAGCAGTACTTC. Translation gives CASSVGPRNEQYF.

This clone was found once. This chain's CDR3 is CAISADRNTGELFF. The DNA of the CDR3 is TGTGCCATCAGCGCGGACAGAAACACCGGGGAGCTGTTTTTT. V gene TRBV10-3 combines with J gene TRBJ2-2, with a possible D match to TRBD1 (6 bases). CDR1 and CDR2 (germline): ENHRY, SYGVKD. V was pared by 6 bases and J by 2 bases, with 10 bases between. CDR3 length equals 14 residues.

The rearrangement links TRBV6-5 to TRBJ1-6; a possible D gene is TRBD1 (5 bases). There are 16 residues in the CDR3. Germline V lookup: CDR1 MNHEY, CDR2 SVGAGI. Trimming stripped 3 bases from V and 6 bases from J, with 15 bases between. The CDR3 DNA follows: TGTGCCAGCAGTTATTTCAGGGAGATCGGTAATTCACCCCTCCACTTT. Residues: CASSYFREIGNSPLHF.

This chain links TRBV28 with TRBJ2-7; unclear D gene. The germline CDR1 and CDR2 sequences are MDHEN and SYDVKM. V dropped 2 bases and J dropped 6 bases, with 14 bases sitting between them. The CDR3 runs to 14 residues. CDR3 region: CASSLLKVGGEQYF. DNA of the CDR3: TGTGCCAGCAGTTTACTGAAGGTCGGCGGCGAGCAGTACTTC.

The chain's CDR3 is CASSGQGLREKLFF. The DNA of the CDR3 is TGCGCCAGCAGCGGACAGGGTTTACGGGAAAAACTGTTTTTT. J is TRBJ1-4 and V is TRBV5-1, with TRBD1 identical over 8 bases. Germline CDR1 reads SGHRS; CDR2 reads YFSETQ. J gave up 8 bases and V 4 bases, and 7 bases lay outside the gene matches. This CDR3 spans 14 amino acids. Together with reference TRBV5-1 and TRBJ1-4, the CDR3 gives the full variable domain: KAGVTQTPRYLIKTRGQQVTLSCSPISGHRSVSWYQQTPGQGLQFLFEYFSETQRNKGNFPGRFSGRQFSNSRSEMNVSTLELGDSALYLCASSGQGLREKLFFGSGTQLSVL.

The chain uses TRBV5-4 and TRBJ1-2, with D perhaps TRBD1 (6 bases). Trimming took off 5 bases at V and 3 bases at J, with 14 bases between the two ends. The CDR3 has 14 amino acids. Germline V CDR1 and CDR2: SGHNT, YYREEE (reference sequence). DNA of the CDR3: TGTGCCAGCAGATACCGGGACACCGACTATGGCTACACCTTC. Protein product: CASRYRDTDYGYTF. Full variable domain (rest looked up from reference TRBV5-4 and TRBJ1-2): ETGVTQSPTHLIKTRGQQVTLRCSSQSGHNTVSWYQQALGQGPQFIFQYYREEENGRGNFPPRFSGLQFPNYSSELNVNALELDDSALYLCASRYRDTDYGYTFGSGTRLTVV.

The chain combines TRBV7-9 with TRBJ2-3, with 11 bases lining up with TRBD1. V shed 5 bases, J shed 3 bases, and the junction held 7 bases outside the gene matches. There are 16 residues in the CDR3. Germline loops: CDR1 SEHNR, CDR2 FQNEAQ (reference sequence). CDR3 DNA: TGTGCCAGCAGCCCCCAATGGGACAGGGGGACAGATACGCAGTATTTT. It specifies CASSPQWDRGTDTQYF.

The chain employs TRBV28 and TRBJ2-7; TRBD2 agrees at 9 bases. The CDR3 runs to 16 residues. With V trimmed by 4 bases and J by 0 bases, 7 bases remained unmatched. CDR1 and CDR2 from the germline V gene are MDHEN and SYDVKM. CDR3 loop: CASSSSASGNSYEQYF. The CDR3 nucleotides read TGTGCCAGCAGTTCCTCGGCTAGCGGGAACTCCTACGAGCAGTACTTC.

J is TRBJ2-2 and V is TRBV4-3, with 8 bases identical to TRBD2. V lost 5 bases and J lost 3; bases outside the gene matches: 14. The CDR3 covers 18 residues. The germline V gene encodes CDR1 LGHNA and CDR2 YSLEER. The CDR3 loop reads CASSYSSSAGVDTGELFF. CDR3 nucleotide sequence: TGCGCCAGCAGCTATTCCTCATCAGCGGGAGTCGACACCGGGGAGCTGTTTTTT.

This clone came up once. This chain links TRBV7-2 with TRBJ2-7; D unclear. V dropped 5 bases and J dropped 3 bases, with 5 bases sitting between them. Germline-derived CDR1 and CDR2 are SGHTA and FQGNSA. This CDR3 contains 11 residues. This CDR3 reads CASSPYYEQYF. As DNA, the CDR3 is TGTGCCAGCAGCCCCTACTACGAGCAGTACTTC.

This clone appeared a single time. The V and J genes are TRBV10-3 and TRBJ2-5; 7 bases line up with TRBD2. The CDR3 totals 15 residues. The germline V gene encodes CDR1 ENHRY and CDR2 SYGVKD. With V trimmed by 0 bases and J by 1 base, 2 bases remained unmatched. DNA of the CDR3: TGTGCCATCAGTGAGTCGACTAGCTTCCAAGAGACCCAGTACTTC. It yields the protein CAISESTSFQETQYF.

The CDR3 spells CASSLHLSDRVLGGYTF. Written as DNA, the CDR3 is TGCGCCAGCAGCCTCCACCTGTCGGACAGGGTATTGGGTGGCTACACCTTC. The gene calls are TRBV4-1 and TRBJ1-2; 8 bases match TRBD1. V was pared by 4 bases and J by 7 bases, with 17 bases of the junction left unmatched. This CDR3 contains 17 residues. Germline assignment: CDR1 MGHRA and CDR2 YSYEKL.

The V gene is TRBV5-1, the J gene TRBJ2-1; D is perhaps TRBD2 (5 bases). CDR1 is SGHRS and CDR2 is YFSETQ in the germline V gene. The CDR3 length is 12 residues. V lost 7 bases, J lost 9 bases, and 14 bases lay in between. CDR3 DNA: TGCGCCAGCGGTCCAGGACTCGCTGAGCAGTTCTTC. This codes for CASGPGLAEQFF.

The V gene is TRBV10-3, the J gene TRBJ1-3; D is possibly TRBD1 (6 bases). The V gene lost 2 bases and the J gene lost 3 bases, with 11 bases spanning the gap. The CDR3 has 15 amino acids. Germline-derived CDR1 and CDR2 are ENHRY and SYGVKD. The CDR3 region has the DNA TGTGCCATCAGTGAGCATAGACAGGTTGGAAACACCATATATTTT. This translates into CAISEHRQVGNTIYF.

The rearrangement uses TRBV27 and TRBJ2-2, with D hard to call. This CDR3 has 14 residues. V shed 4 bases and J shed 0 bases, with 6 bases lying between them. From germline, CDR1 is MNHEY and CDR2 SMNVEV (reference sequence). CDR3 amino acids: CASSYYPNTGELFF. DNA of the CDR3: TGTGCCAGCAGTTACTACCCGAACACCGGGGAGCTGTTTTTT.

The rearrangement uses TRBV2 and TRBJ2-7; a possible D gene is TRBD2 (7 bases). This CDR3 comprises 16 residues. V dropped 1 base and J dropped 4 bases, with 17 bases sitting between them. Germline V lookup: CDR1 SNHLY, CDR2 FYNNEI. The CDR3, as DNA: TGTGCCAGCAGTGAAGTAGGGGGGGAGTGGGATTACGAGCAGTACTTC. It specifies CASSEVGGEWDYEQYF.

V and J are TRBV6-5 and TRBJ1-5; no definite D call. The CDR3 is made up of 13 amino acids. V lost 7 bases and J lost 0, with 7 bases in between. CDR1 and CDR2 from the germline V gene are MNHEY and SVGAGI. CDR3 sequence: CASISHSNQPQHF. DNA of the CDR3: TGTGCCAGCATCTCCCATAGCAATCAGCCCCAGCATTTT.